This T cell receptor (beta chain) is drawn from a study of post-analysis software for immune sequencing data. Study-wide points: Samples sharing a preparation batch grouped tightly together when assessed by F measure. Four or five TRBV segments (TRBV5-6, TRBV5-1 and TRBV20-1 among them) occurred more frequently in patients than in controls.

The germline gives CDR1 MGHDK, CDR2 SYGVNS. V lost 3 bases and J 4 bases, leaving 18 bases between the germline ends. CDR3 length: 17 residues. TCR beta cDNA libraries had unique molecular identifiers. TCRdb passed the PCR reads through MiXCR, listing each CDR3 protein once. Of more than 350,000 distinct CDR3 sequences in the sample, more than 30% were seen once. Points on this clonotype: The antigen is not known.

The chain is built from TRBV25-1 and TRBJ2-2; D unclear. This receptor was obtained from a girl aged 2 to 10 with multiple sclerosis. The sample taken for sequencing was blood. CDR3 sequence reads: CASSDSTWGTATGELFF. For the CDR3, the DNA is TGTGCCAGCAGTGATTCGACTTGGGGAACAGCCACCGGGGAGCTGTTTTTT.